This TCR beta chain was sequenced during a study of cytomegalovirus exposure and HLA in healthy donors. Regarding the study as a whole: Reports state that TCR beta sequences accurately predicted most subjects' HLA-A and HLA-B alleles.

Primers included in the PCR were 60 Vbeta and 13 Jbeta primers. Libraries were prepared by immunoSEQ multiplex PCR; TCRdb keeps only in-frame clonotypes and omits some of them. The sample has about 200,000 clones, 81% seen once. About this clone: The target antigen is unknown.

The germline gives CDR1 MNHEY, CDR2 SVGAGI. With 6 bases clipped from V and 3 bases from J, the junction kept 7 bases outside the gene matches. The CDR3 loop spans 15 amino acids. The chain couples TRBV6-5 to TRBJ1-1; TRBD1 aligns across 10 bases. The sequence derives from a man in his forties or fifties in good health and CMV-seropositive. Sample: PBMCs. CDR3 protein: CASRRDRGRYTEAFF. In DNA form, the CDR3 reads TGTGCCAGCAGGAGGGACAGGGGCCGTTACACTGAAGCTTTCTTT.